The 25 T cell receptor beta chains given below trace back to one sample, sequenced in a study of response to subunit inactivated influenza vaccine. TCRdb re-analysed the RT-PCR reads in MiXCR, keeping a single row per CDR3 protein. The sample shows some 500,000 distinct CDR3 sequences, roughly 13% of them seen only once. The sequenced sample was PBMCs from blood, obtained 45 days after vaccination. The origin of the receptors is a man between 45 and 60 years old who received an inactivated influenza vaccine.

This clonotype was detected a few times. This chain links TRBV11-2 with TRBJ2-1; 13 bases match TRBD2. The CDR3 contains 18 residues. In germline, CDR1 is SGHAT, CDR2 FQNNGV. Trimming cost V 6 bases and J 6 bases; bases outside gene matches: 14. CDR3 in DNA: TGTGCCAGCAGAGGGACTAGCGGGGCCCGGGGGGGTTTCAATGAGCAGTTCTTC. It specifies CASRGTSGARGGFNEQFF.

This chain links TRBV3-1 with TRBJ1-1, with D uncertain. The CDR3 spans 14 residues. Germline V gene lookup returns CDR1 LGHDT and CDR2 YNNKEL (reference sequence). Deletions cut 4 bases from V and 2 bases from J, with 11 bases between. The CDR3 region has the DNA TGTGCCAGCAGCCCGCTAAGGCAAAACACTGAAGCTTTCTTT. Amino acids: CASSPLRQNTEAFF.

This clonotype has just a few counts. This chain joins TRBV7-3 and TRBJ2-3, with D maybe TRBD2 (5 bases). The CDR3 covers 16 residues. The germline V gene has CDR1 SGHTA and CDR2 FQGTGA. The V end lost 5 bases, the J end lost 2 bases, and 17 bases lay between the germline ends. CDR3 protein: CASSLAGAGVTDTQYF. In DNA, the CDR3 is TGTGCCAGCAGCCTCGCCGGCGCCGGGGTCACAGATACGCAGTATTTT.

J is TRBJ2-7 and V is TRBV20-1, with TRBD1 matching 7 bases. V shed 8 bases and J 9 bases; nucleotides not matched to a gene: 13. Per germline, CDR1 DFQATT and CDR2 SNEGSKA (reference sequence). The CDR3 totals 12 residues. The CDR3, as DNA: TGCAGTTCTTTTACAGGGGCCCGCGGGCAGTACTTC. Translation gives CSSFTGARGQYF.

The table lists this clonotype with a few counts. The gene calls are TRBV7-6 and TRBJ2-5, with a tentative D call TRBD2 (7 bases). Germline CDR1 and CDR2: SGHVS and FNYEAQ. The CDR3 has 16 residues. The V and J ends lost 5 bases and 4 bases respectively, with 20 bases between them. CDR3 sequence: CASSEGGLSEGETQYF. The CDR3, as DNA: TGTGCCAGCAGCGAGGGGGGGTTAAGCGAAGGAGAGACCCAGTACTTC.

This clonotype was detected ten times or more. V gene TRBV29-1 combines with J gene TRBJ2-1; D call uncertain. Trimming left V 3 bases short and J 6 bases short, with 6 bases between. This CDR3 contains 11 residues. Germline-derived CDR1 and CDR2 are SQVTM and ANQGSEA. The CDR3 coding sequence is TGCAGCGTTGAGATGTTCAATGAGCAGTTCTTC. This gives the protein CSVEMFNEQFF.

There are many counts of this clonotype. The J gene is TRBJ1-1, the V gene TRBV20-1; TRBD1 matches at 7 bases. This CDR3 has 13 residues. Trimming at V came to 6 bases and at J to 1 base, leaving 5 bases not matched to a gene. In germline, CDR1 is DFQATT, CDR2 SNEGSKA (reference sequence). The CDR3 region is CSAGDSANTEAFF. CDR3 bases: TGCAGTGCCGGGGACAGTGCGAACACTGAAGCTTTCTTT.

In its sample, this clonotype was seen a few times. Here the CDR3 DNA reads TGCGCCAGCAGCCAACGACTAGCCACCGGGGAGCTGTTTTTT. Protein sequence: CASSQRLATGELFF. The chain recombines TRBV4-1 with TRBJ2-2; 7 nucleotides agree with TRBD2. The V and J ends lost 2 bases and 4 bases, in that order; junction bases with no gene match: 1. Looked up from germline, CDR1 is MGHRA and CDR2 is YSYEKL. This CDR3 is 14 amino acids long.

In DNA, the CDR3 is TGCAGTGCTAGGGAGCAAGAGACCCAGTACTTC. It yields the protein CSAREQETQYF. This chain connects TRBV20-1 to TRBJ2-5, with D unresolved. V lost 3 bases and J lost 2, with 4 bases in between. In germline, CDR1 is DFQATT, CDR2 SNEGSKA (reference sequence). This CDR3 has 11 amino acids.

This clonotype has more than one count but fewer than ten. The gene calls are TRBV4-3 and TRBJ2-2, with 10 bases fitting TRBD2. V was clipped by 2 bases and J by 4 bases; unmatched bases: 7. The CDR3 covers 17 residues. CDR1 is LGHNA, CDR2 YSLEER, per germline. Here the CDR3 DNA reads TGCGCCAGCAGCCAATCTAGCGGGAGCCCGGGCACCGGGGAGCTGTTTTTT. Translating gives CASSQSSGSPGTGELFF.

The sample holds a few counts of this clonotype. The V gene is TRBV5-1, the J gene TRBJ2-1; 9 bases are shared with TRBD2. The CDR3 covers 16 residues. The V gene's germline CDR1 is SGHRS and CDR2 YFSETQ. V lost 0 bases and J lost 5; bases outside the gene matches: 6. For the CDR3, the DNA is TGCGCCAGCAGCTTGGCCAGGCGGGAGGGGCACAATGAGCAGTTCTTC. Translated, it gives CASSLARREGHNEQFF.

In this sample, this clonotype turned up a few times. The chain recombines TRBV12-3 or TRBV12-4 with TRBJ2-2; 8 bases are shared with TRBD1. Unmatched junction bases numbered 9, after V lost 6 bases and J lost 3 bases. This CDR3 is built from 16 residues. The CDR3 nucleotides are TGTGCCAGCAGACGAACAGGGGGGCCTTACACCGGGGAGCTGTTTTTT. Residues: CASRRTGGPYTGELFF.

This clonotype was seen many times. This sequence joins TRBV20-1 and TRBJ2-7; D perhaps matches TRBD1 (5 bases). Germline V gene lookup returns CDR1 DFQATT and CDR2 SNEGSKA (reference sequence). Deletions cut 3 bases from V and 2 bases from J, with 11 bases between. The CDR3 contains 13 residues. The CDR3 sequence is CSARDTFTYEQYF. Here the CDR3 DNA reads TGCAGTGCTAGGGACACCTTTACCTACGAGCAGTACTTC.

This clonotype was observed a few times. The CDR3 coding sequence is TGTGCCAGCAGACCCGGGACGGCGACTAGGGAGCAGTACTTC. This encodes CASRPGTATREQYF. The chain joins TRBV6-2 or TRBV6-3 to TRBJ2-7, with a tentative D call TRBD2 (6 bases). The CDR3 is 14 amino acids. Trimming took off 6 bases at V and 7 bases at J, with 19 bases between the two ends. Germline-derived CDR1 and CDR2 are MNHEY and SVGEGT.

This clonotype was recorded many times. The rearrangement uses TRBV15 and TRBJ2-5; 12 positions agree with TRBD2. With V trimmed by 2 bases and J by 2 bases, 3 bases remained unmatched. Germline V gene data show CDR1 as LNHNV and CDR2 as YYDKDF (reference sequence). The length of the CDR3 is 16 residues. The CDR3 is CATSRRLAGAQETQYF. CDR3 bases: TGTGCCACCAGCAGAAGACTAGCGGGAGCTCAAGAGACCCAGTACTTC.

This clonotype occurred many times. V gene TRBV10-3 combines with J gene TRBJ1-1, with a possible D match to TRBD1 (5 bases). The CDR3 is 16 amino acids. The V end was cut by 0 bases, the J end by 4 bases, with 15 bases between. From germline, CDR1 is ENHRY and CDR2 SYGVKD. This chain's CDR3 is CAISESYRSRSTEAFF. In DNA form, the CDR3 reads TGTGCCATCAGTGAGTCGTACAGGAGTCGGTCCACTGAAGCTTTCTTT.

The chain employs TRBV11-2 and TRBJ2-7, with D perhaps TRBD2 (7 bases). Per germline, CDR1 SGHAT and CDR2 FQNNGV. The CDR3 is 14 amino acids. V was trimmed by 3 bases and J by 6 bases, leaving 15 bases between them. CDR3 in DNA: TGTGCCAGCAGCTTTGGGGGGGCTGTTGGCGAGCAGTACTTC. Its protein product is CASSFGGAVGEQYF.

This clonotype was counted many times. The chain has TRBV29-1 and TRBJ2-7; 9 positions match TRBD1. The V segment lost 6 bases and the J segment 5 bases; nucleotides outside the gene matches: 5. There are 12 residues in the CDR3. Germline V lookup: CDR1 SQVTM, CDR2 ANQGSEA. CDR3 protein: CSVRQGVNEQYF. In DNA form, the CDR3 reads TGCAGCGTACGACAGGGGGTGAACGAGCAGTACTTC.

The rearrangement links TRBV20-1 to TRBJ2-5; 10 bases are shared with TRBD1. The CDR3 is made up of 13 amino acids. J gave up 4 bases and V 2 bases, and 1 base lay outside the gene matches. From germline, CDR1 is DFQATT and CDR2 SNEGSKA (reference sequence). The DNA for the CDR3 is TGCAGTGCTAGACGGGACAGGGGAGAGACCCAGTACTTC. As protein: CSARRDRGETQYF.

This clonotype has more than one count but fewer than ten. The chain couples TRBV7-9 to TRBJ2-1; TRBD1 matches at 10 bases. Germline CDR1 reads SEHNR; CDR2 reads FQNEAQ (reference sequence). Trimming at V came to 3 bases and at J to 7 bases, leaving 6 bases not matched to a gene. CDR3 length: 15 residues. The CDR3 nucleotides read TGTGCCAGCAGCTTCGGGACAGGGGTTCGTAATGAGCAGTTCTTC. This translates into CASSFGTGVRNEQFF.

This clonotype was seen a few times. The rearrangement links TRBV20-1 to TRBJ2-7; D perhaps matches TRBD2 (5 bases). The V and J ends lost 0 bases and 6 bases respectively, with 9 bases between them. This CDR3 spans 12 amino acids. The germline V gene has CDR1 DFQATT and CDR2 SNEGSKA (reference sequence). The CDR3 spells CSARESGSEQYF. In DNA form, the CDR3 reads TGCAGTGCTAGAGAGAGTGGGAGCGAGCAGTACTTC.

The chain couples TRBV4-3 to TRBJ2-7; 7 nucleotides line up with TRBD1. The germline V gene encodes CDR1 LGHNA and CDR2 YSLEER. Trimming cost V 3 bases and J 3 bases; bases outside gene matches: 5. This CDR3 comprises 14 residues. CDR3 coding DNA: TGCGCCAGCAGCCAGATGACAGGGAACTACGAGCAGTACTTC. It encodes CASSQMTGNYEQYF.

This clonotype was detected ten times or more. V is TRBV29-1 and J is TRBJ2-7; tentatively, D is TRBD2 (5 bases). The V and J ends lost 2 bases and 4 bases respectively, with 15 bases between them. The germline CDR1 and CDR2 sequences are SQVTM and ANQGSEA. The CDR3 sequence is 14 residues long. CDR3 sequence reads: CSVERTGTIYEQYF. CDR3 bases: TGCAGCGTTGAACGCACGGGAACAATATACGAGCAGTACTTC.

V usage is TRBV4-1 and J usage is TRBJ2-3, with D possibly matching TRBD2 (6 bases). Germline-derived CDR1 and CDR2 are MGHRA and YSYEKL. The length of the CDR3 is 17 residues. Trimming removed 2 bases at V and 4 bases at J, with 19 bases between. The CDR3 bases are TGCGCCAGCAGCCAATCCCCACCGGGACTCGGTCCAGATACGCAGTATTTT. This sequence encodes CASSQSPPGLGPDTQYF.

This clonotype was detected only a few times. The rearrangement links TRBV12-3 or TRBV12-4 to TRBJ2-4, with 10 bases that match TRBD2. The CDR3 runs to 17 residues. The V segment lost 1 base and the J segment 0 bases; nucleotides outside the gene matches: 3. The CDR3: CASSLGLAGLAKNIQYF. The DNA of the CDR3 is TGTGCCAGCAGTTTAGGACTAGCGGGTCTAGCCAAAAACATTCAGTACTTC.